The sequence of this TCR beta chain was determined in a study of cytomegalovirus exposure and HLA in healthy donors. The ends lost 0 bases at V and 3 bases at J; junction bases unmatched: 15. The CDR3 contains 19 residues. The V gene's germline CDR1 is LGHNA and CDR2 YNFKEQ. Notes on the study in general: Researchers left out some V segments, among them TRBV6-2 and TRBV6-3, as indistinguishable. On later analysis, the bulk of CMV-associated TCR beta chains appeared to be HLA-restricted. The authors later linked a missense DCLRE1C variant to TCR beta V- and J-gene trimming. Available immune exposure information was restricted to CMV serostatus only.

The PCR made use of 60 Vbeta and 13 Jbeta primers. Measured with immunoSEQ multiplex PCR; TCRdb has only the in-frame clones, and not every one. The data contain some 110,000 clones, around 80% of them seen just once; the ten biggest clones take up around 4.9%. As regards this clone: Antigen specificity is unknown.

The V and J genes are TRBV4-2 and TRBJ1-1; TRBD1 matches at 8 bases. The sequence was collected from a young man in good health and CMV-seropositive. What was sequenced was PBMCs. The CDR3 reads CASSQDPGRQGAKDTEAFF. The DNA of the CDR3 is TGTGCCAGCAGCCAAGACCCAGGCAGGCAGGGGGCGAAGGACACTGAAGCTTTCTTT.